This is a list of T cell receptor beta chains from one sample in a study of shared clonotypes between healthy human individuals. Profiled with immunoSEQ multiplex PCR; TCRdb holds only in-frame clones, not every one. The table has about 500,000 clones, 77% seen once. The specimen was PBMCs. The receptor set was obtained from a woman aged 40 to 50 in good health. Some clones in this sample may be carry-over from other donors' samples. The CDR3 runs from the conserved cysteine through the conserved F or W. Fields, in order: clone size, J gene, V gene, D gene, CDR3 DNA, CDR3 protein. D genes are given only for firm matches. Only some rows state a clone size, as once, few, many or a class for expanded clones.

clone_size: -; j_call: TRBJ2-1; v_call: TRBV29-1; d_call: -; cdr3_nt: TGCAGCATCTCACGGGGGAGCACCTACAATGAGCAGTTCTTC; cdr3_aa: CSISRGSTYNEQFF
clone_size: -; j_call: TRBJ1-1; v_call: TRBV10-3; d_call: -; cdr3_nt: TGTGCCATCAGTGCAGGATCTCACACTGAAACTTTCTTT; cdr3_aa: CAISAGSHTETFF
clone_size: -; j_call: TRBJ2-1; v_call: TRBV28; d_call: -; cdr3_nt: TGTGCCAGCAGTGACCAGGGTACATACAATGAGCAGTTCTTC; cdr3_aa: CASSDQGTYNEQFF
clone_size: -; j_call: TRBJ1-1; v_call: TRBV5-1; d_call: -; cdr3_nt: TGCGCCAGCAGCTTGGAGGGGGGACTCAACACTGAAGCTTTCTTT; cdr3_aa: CASSLEGGLNTEAFF
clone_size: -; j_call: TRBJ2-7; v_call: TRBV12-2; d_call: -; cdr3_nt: TGTGCAAGTCGCTTCCCAAACCGAGGGAGCTCCTACGAGCAGTACTTC; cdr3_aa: CASRFPNRGSSYEQYF
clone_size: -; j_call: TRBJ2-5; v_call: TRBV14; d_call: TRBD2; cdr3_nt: TGTGCCAGCAGCCCGGGACTAGCGGGAGGAAGGGAGACCCAGTACTTC; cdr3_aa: CASSPGLAGGRETQYF
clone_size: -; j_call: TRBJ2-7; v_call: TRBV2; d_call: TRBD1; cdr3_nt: TGTGCCAGCCAGCTCCAGGGGGCATCCTACGAGCAGTACTTC; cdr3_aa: CASQLQGASYEQYF
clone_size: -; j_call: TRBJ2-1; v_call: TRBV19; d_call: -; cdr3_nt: TGTGCCAGCGGAGCCTACTACAATGAGCAGTTCTTC; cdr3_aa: CASGAYYNEQFF
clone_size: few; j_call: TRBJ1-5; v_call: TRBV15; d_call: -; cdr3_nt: TGTGCCACCAGCAGAGGGGGGGCGGGTCAGCCCCAGCATTTT; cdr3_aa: CATSRGGAGQPQHF
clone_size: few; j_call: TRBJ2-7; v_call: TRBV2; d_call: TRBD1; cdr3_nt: TGTGCCAGCAGCGCAAAGGACAGGGCATCTTATGAGCAGTACTTC; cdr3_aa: CASSAKDRASYEQYF
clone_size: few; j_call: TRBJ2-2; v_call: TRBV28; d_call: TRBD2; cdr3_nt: TGTGCCAGCAGTCATCCGACTAGCGGGAGGGCCGGGGAGCTGTTTTTT; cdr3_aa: CASSHPTSGRAGELFF
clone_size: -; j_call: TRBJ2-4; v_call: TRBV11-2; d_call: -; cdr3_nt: TGTGCCAGCAGCCTTCGAGCGGGCGGTAAAAACATTCAGTACTTC; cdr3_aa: CASSLRAGGKNIQYF
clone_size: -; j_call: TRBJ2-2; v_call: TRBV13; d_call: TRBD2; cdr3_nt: TGTGCCAGCAGCTGGAGACTAGCGGACCACACCGGGGAGCTGTTTTTT; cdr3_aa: CASSWRLADHTGELFF
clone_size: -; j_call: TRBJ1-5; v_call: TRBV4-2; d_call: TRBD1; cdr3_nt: TGTGCCAGCAGCCAAAAACCGACAGGGGACGGCAATCAGCCCCAGCATTTT; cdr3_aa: CASSQKPTGDGNQPQHF
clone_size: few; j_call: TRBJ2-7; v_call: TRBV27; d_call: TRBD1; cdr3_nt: TGTGCCAGCAGTCTCCAGACAGGGCTTGAGCAGTACTTC; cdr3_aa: CASSLQTGLEQYF
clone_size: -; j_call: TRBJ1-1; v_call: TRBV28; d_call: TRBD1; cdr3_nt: TGTGCCAGCAGTTTGTTCGACGCCGGGACAGGGGCTGAAGCTTTCTTT; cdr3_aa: CASSLFDAGTGAEAFF
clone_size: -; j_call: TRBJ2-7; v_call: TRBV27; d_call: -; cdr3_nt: TGTGCCAGCAGTGGATTCCGACAAACTCCCTACGAGCAGTACTTC; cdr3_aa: CASSGFRQTPYEQYF
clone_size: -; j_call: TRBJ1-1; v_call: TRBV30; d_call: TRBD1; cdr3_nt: TGTGCCTGGAAAATGGGACAGAAAGCTTTCTTT; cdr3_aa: CAWKMGQKAFF
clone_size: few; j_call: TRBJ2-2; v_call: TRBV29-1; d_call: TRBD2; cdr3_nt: TGCAGCGCCCCGAATTTAATGACTAGCGAGGGCGGGGAGCTGTTTTTT; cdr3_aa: CSAPNLMTSEGGELFF
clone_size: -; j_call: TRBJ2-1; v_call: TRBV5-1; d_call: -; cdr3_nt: TGCGCCAGCAGCTTGGATGGACGGTCCTACAATGAGCAGTTCTTC; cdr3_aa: CASSLDGRSYNEQFF
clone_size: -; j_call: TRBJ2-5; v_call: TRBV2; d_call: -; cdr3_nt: TGTGCCAGCAGTGCCCGAACAGCACAAGAGACCCAGTACTTC; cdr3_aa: CASSARTAQETQYF
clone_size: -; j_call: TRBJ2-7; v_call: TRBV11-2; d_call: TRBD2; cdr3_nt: TGTGCCAGCAGCGCGGGACTAGCGGGAGACTACGAGCAGTACTTC; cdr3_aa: CASSAGLAGDYEQYF
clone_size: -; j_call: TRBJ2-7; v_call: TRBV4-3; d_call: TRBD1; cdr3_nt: TGCGCCAGCAGCCAAGCCCAGGGGGCAGTTTACGAGCAGTACTTC; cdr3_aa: CASSQAQGAVYEQYF
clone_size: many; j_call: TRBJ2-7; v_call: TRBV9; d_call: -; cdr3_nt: TGTGCCAGCAGCCGAGACAACTACGAGCAGTACTTC; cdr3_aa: CASSRDNYEQYF
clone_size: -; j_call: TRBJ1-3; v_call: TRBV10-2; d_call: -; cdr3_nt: TGCGCCAGCAGTGGAGGAAGGGCGAGCTCTGGAAACACCATATATTTT; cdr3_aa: CASSGGRASSGNTIYF
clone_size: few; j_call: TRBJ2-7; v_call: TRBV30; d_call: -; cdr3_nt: TGTGCCTGGAAACTCGACTCCTACGAGCAGTACTTC; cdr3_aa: CAWKLDSYEQYF
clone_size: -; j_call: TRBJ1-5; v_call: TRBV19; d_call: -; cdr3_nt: TGTGCCAGTAGTATAGCGGGCGGAGCAAATCAGCCCCAGCATTTT; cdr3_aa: CASSIAGGANQPQHF
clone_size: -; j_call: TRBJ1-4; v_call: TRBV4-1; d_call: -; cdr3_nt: TGCGCCAGCAGCCCCTTTGGGCTGCCTAATGAAAAACTGTTTTTT; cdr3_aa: CASSPFGLPNEKLFF
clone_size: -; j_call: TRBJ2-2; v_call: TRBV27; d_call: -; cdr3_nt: TGTGCCAGCAGTGGCTTGGGCGGGGAGCTGTTTTTT; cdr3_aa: CASSGLGGELFF
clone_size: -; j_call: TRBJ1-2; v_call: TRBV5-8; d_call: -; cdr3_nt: TGTGCCAGCAGCTTGGGCCCGGGTTGGAGTGGCTACACCTTC; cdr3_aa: CASSLGPGWSGYTF
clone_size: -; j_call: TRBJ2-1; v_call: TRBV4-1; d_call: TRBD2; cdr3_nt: TGCGCCAGCAGCTCTTGGACTAGCGGGGACAATGAGCAGTTCTTC; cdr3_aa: CASSSWTSGDNEQFF
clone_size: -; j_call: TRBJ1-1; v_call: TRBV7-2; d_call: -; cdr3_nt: TGTGCCAGCAGCTTAGAAGGACAGAGGGGAGCTGAAGCTTTCTTT; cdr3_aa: CASSLEGQRGAEAFF
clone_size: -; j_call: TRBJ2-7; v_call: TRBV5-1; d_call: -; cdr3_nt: TGCGCCAGCAGCTTCCCCAGCGCATACGAGCAGTACTTC; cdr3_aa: CASSFPSAYEQYF
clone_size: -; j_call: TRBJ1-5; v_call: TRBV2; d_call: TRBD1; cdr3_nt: TGTGCCAGCCAAACAGGGGGCGGCAATCAGCCCCAGCATTTT; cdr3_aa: CASQTGGGNQPQHF
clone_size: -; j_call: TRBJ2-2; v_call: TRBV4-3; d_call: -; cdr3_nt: TGCGCCAGCAGATCGGACACGAACACCGGGGAGCTGTTTTTT; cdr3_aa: CASRSDTNTGELFF
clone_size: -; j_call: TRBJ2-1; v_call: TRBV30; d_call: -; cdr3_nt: TGTGCCTGGAGCGCCCCCCTAGGCGGGGAGAATGAGCAGTTCTTC; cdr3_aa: CAWSAPLGGENEQFF
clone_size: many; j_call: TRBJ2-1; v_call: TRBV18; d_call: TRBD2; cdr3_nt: TGTGCCAGCACCTCCTCCGGGACTAGCGTTTACAATGAGCAGTTCTTC; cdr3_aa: CASTSSGTSVYNEQFF
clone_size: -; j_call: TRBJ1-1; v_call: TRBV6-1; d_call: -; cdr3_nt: TGTGCCAGCAGTGAAAGATGGGGTGGGGGAACTGAAGCTTTCTTT; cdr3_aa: CASSERWGGGTEAFF
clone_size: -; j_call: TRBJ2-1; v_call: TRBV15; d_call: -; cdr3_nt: TGTGCCACCAGCAGCGGACTGGCCCCAAATGAGCAGTTCTTC; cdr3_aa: CATSSGLAPNEQFF
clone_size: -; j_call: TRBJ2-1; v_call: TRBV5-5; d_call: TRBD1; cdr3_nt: TGTGCCAGCAGCCCGCCGGGACAGGGGTTTCGGGAGCAGTTCTTC; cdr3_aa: CASSPPGQGFREQFF
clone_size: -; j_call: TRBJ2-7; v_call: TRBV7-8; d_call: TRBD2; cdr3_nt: TGTGCCAGCAGCCCGCTGACTAGCGGATCCTACGAGCAGTACTTC; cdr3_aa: CASSPLTSGSYEQYF
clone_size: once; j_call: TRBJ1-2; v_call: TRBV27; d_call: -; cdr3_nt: TGTGCCAGCAGTTTCACTAATAACTATGGCTACACCTTC; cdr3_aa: CASSFTNNYGYTF
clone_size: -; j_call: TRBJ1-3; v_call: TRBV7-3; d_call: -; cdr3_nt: TGTGCCAGCCCAAAGGGTGGGGAGCAGGTCCTAAGCCAAGGAAACACCATATATTTT; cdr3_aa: CASPKGGEQVLSQGNTIYF
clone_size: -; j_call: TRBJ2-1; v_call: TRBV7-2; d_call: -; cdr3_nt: TGTGCCAGCAGCACCCCACTTAGCTTTTCCAGTATGAATGAGCAGTTCTTC; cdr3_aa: CASSTPLSFSSMNEQFF
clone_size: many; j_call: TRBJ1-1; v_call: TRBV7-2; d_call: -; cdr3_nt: TGTGCCAGCAGCTTAAGTGCGCAGACTGAAGCTTTCTTT; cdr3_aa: CASSLSAQTEAFF